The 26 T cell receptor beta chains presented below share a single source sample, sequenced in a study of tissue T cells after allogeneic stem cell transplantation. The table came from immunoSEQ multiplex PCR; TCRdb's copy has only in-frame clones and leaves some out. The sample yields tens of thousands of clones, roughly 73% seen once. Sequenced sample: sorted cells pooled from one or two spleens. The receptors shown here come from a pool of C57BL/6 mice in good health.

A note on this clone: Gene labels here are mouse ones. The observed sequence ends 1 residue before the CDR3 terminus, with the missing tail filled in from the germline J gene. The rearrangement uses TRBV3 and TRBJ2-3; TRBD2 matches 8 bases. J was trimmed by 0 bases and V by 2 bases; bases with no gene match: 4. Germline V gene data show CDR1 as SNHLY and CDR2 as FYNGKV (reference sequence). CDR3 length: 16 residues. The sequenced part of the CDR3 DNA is TGTGCCAGCAGCTTACGCCTGGGGGGTAGTGCAGAAACGCTGTAT. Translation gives CASSLRLGGSAETLY. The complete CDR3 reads CASSLRLGGSAETLYF.

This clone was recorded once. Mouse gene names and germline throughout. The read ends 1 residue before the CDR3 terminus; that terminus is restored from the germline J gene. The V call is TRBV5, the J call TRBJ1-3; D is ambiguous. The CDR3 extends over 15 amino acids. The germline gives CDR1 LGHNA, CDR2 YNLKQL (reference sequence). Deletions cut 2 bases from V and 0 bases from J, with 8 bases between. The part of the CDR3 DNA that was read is TGTGCCAGCAGCCAACCACAAAATTCTGGAAATACGCTCTAT. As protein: CASSQPQNSGNTLY. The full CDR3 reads CASSQPQNSGNTLYF.

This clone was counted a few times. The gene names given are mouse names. CDR3 sequence: CAIRRDKNQAPLF. CDR3 DNA (partial): TGTGCCATCAGAAGGGACAAAAACCAGGCTCCGCTT. The chain uses TRBV19 and TRBJ1-5, with D maybe TRBD1 (6 bases). The read terminates 1 residue before the CDR3 end, so the remaining end is supplied by the germline J gene. The CDR3 totals 13 residues. V lost 9 bases to trimming and J lost 4 bases, with 14 bases between them. Looked up from germline, CDR1 is FNHDT and CDR2 is SITEND (reference sequence).

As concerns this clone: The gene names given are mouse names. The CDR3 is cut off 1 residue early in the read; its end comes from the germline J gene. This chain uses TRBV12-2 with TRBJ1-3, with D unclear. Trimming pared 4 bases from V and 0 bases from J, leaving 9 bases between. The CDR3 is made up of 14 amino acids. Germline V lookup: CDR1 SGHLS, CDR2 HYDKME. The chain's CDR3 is CASSPDNSGNTLYF. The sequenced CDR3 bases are TGTGCCAGCTCCCCAGACAATTCTGGAAATACGCTCTAT.

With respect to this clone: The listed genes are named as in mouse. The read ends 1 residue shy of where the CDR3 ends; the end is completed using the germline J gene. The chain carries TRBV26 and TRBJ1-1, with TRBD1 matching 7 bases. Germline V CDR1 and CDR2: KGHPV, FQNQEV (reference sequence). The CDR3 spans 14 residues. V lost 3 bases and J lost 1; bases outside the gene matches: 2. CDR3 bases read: TGTGCCAGCAGTCTACGGGACAGGAACACAGAAGTCTTC. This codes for CASSLRDRNTEVF. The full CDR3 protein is CASSLRDRNTEVFF.

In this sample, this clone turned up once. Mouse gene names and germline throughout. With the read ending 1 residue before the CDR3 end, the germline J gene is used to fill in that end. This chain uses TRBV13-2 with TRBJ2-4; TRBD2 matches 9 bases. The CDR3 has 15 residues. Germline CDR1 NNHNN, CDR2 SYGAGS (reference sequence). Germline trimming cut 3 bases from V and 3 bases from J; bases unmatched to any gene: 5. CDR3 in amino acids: CASGGGGAGQNTLYF. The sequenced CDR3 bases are TGTGCCAGCGGTGGTGGGGGGGCCGGGCAAAACACCTTGTAC.

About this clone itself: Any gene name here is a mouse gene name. Here the CDR3 reads CASGDAAGTGQLYF. The CDR3 DNA, read in part, is TGTGCCAGCGGTGATGCAGCGGGGACCGGGCAGCTCTAC. The chain joins TRBV13-2 to TRBJ2-2; D is undetermined. The sequenced fragment ends 1 residue before the CDR3 boundary, so the rest is inferred from the germline J gene. With 0 bases removed from V and 5 bases from J, the gap between germline ends came to 8 bases. Germline CDR1 reads NNHNN; CDR2 reads SYGAGS (reference sequence). The CDR3 sequence is 14 residues long.

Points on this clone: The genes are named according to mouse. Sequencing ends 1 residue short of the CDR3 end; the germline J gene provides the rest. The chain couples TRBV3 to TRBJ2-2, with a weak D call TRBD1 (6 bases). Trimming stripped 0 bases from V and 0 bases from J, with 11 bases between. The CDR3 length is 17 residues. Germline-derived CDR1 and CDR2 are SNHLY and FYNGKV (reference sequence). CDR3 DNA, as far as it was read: TGTGCCAGCAGCTTAGCGCCCGGGACATCAAACACCGGGCAGCTCTAC. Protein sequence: CASSLAPGTSNTGQLY. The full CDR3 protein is CASSLAPGTSNTGQLYF.

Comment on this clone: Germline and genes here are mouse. CDR3 sequence reads: CASSDASQNTLYF. The sequenced CDR3 bases are TGTGCCAGCAGTGATGCTTCCCAAAACACCTTGTAC. V usage is TRBV13-3 and J usage is TRBJ2-4; no clear D gene. The sequenced fragment ends 1 residue before the CDR3 boundary, so the rest is inferred from the germline J gene. Germline loops: CDR1 NNHDY, CDR2 SYVADS. This CDR3 spans 13 amino acids. V lost 0 bases to trimming and J lost 3 bases, with 5 bases between them.

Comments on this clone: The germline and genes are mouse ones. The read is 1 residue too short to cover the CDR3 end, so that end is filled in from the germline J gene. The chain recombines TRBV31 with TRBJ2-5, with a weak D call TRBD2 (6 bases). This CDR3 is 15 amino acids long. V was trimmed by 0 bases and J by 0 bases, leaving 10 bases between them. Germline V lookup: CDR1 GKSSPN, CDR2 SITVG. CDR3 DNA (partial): TGTGCCTGGAGTCTAATGGGGGATAACCAAGACACCCAGTAC. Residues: CAWSLMGDNQDTQY. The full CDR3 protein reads CAWSLMGDNQDTQYF.

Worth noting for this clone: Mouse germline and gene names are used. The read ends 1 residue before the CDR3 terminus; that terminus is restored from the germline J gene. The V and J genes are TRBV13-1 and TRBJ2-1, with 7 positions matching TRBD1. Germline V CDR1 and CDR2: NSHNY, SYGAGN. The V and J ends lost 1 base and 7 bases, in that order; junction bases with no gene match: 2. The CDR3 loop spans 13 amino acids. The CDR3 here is CASSDTGAAEQFF. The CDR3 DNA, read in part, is TGTGCCAGCAGTGATACAGGGGCGGCTGAGCAGTTC.

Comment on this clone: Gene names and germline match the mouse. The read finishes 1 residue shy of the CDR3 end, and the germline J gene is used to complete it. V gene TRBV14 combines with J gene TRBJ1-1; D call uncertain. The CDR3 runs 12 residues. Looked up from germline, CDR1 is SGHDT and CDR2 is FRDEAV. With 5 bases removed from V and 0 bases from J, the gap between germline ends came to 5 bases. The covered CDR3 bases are TGTGCCAGCAGAGGACAGAACACAGAAGTCTTC. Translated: CASRGQNTEVF. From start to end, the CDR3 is CASRGQNTEVFF.

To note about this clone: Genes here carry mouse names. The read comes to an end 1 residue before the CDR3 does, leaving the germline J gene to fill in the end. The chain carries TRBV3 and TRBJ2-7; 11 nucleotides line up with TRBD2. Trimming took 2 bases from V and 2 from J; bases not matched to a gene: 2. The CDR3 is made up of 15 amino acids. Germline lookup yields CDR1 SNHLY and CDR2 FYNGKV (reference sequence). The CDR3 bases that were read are TGTGCCAGCAGCTTAAGGACTGGGGGGACCTATGAACAGTAC. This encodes CASSLRTGGTYEQY. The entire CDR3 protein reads CASSLRTGGTYEQYF.

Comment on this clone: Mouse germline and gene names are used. The CDR3 bases that were read are TGTGCCAGCAGCCAACACAAATCAAACACAGAAGTCTTC. As protein: CASSQHKSNTEVF. The full CDR3 reads CASSQHKSNTEVFF. The gene calls are TRBV5 and TRBJ1-1, with D uncertain. The read terminates 1 residue ahead of where the CDR3 ends, so the germline J gene completes it. The CDR3 covers 14 residues. Germline assignment: CDR1 LGHNA and CDR2 YNLKQL (reference sequence). Deletions cut 2 bases from V and 0 bases from J, with 7 bases between.

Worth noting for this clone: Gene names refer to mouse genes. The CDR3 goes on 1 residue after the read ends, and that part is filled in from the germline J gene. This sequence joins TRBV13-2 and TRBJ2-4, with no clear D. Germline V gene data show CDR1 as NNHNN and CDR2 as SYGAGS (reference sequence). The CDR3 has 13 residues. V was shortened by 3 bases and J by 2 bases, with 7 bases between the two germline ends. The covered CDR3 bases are TGTGCCAGCGGTGGGCGCACTCAAAACACCTTGTAC. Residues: CASGGRTQNTLY. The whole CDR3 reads CASGGRTQNTLYF.

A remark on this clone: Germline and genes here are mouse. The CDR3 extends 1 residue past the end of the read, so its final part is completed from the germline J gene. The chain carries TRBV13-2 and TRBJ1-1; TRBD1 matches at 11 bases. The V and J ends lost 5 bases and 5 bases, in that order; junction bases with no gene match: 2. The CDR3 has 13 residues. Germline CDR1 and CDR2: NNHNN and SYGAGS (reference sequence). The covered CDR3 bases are TGTGCCAGCGGCGGGGACAGGGGGACAGAAGTCTTC. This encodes CASGGDRGTEVF. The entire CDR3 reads CASGGDRGTEVFF.

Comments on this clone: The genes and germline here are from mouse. The CDR3 here is CASSDGRTNTGQLYF. The covered CDR3 bases are TGTGCCAGCAGTGACGGCAGAACAAACACCGGGCAGCTCTAC. V is TRBV13-1 and J is TRBJ2-2; no definite D call. Read coverage stops 1 residue before the CDR3 terminus; the germline J gene supplies the remainder. Trimming took off 2 bases at V and 0 bases at J, with 8 bases between the two ends. The CDR3 sequence is 15 residues long. CDR1 is NSHNY, CDR2 SYGAGN, per germline.

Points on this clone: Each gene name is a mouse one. The chain's CDR3 is CASSLTGSNTLYF. The sequenced part of the CDR3 DNA is TGTGCAAGCAGCCTGACAGGGTCAAACACCTTGTAC. The rearrangement joins TRBV16 to TRBJ2-4; TRBD1 agrees at 7 bases. The read falls 1 residue short of the CDR3 end, and the missing part is taken from the germline J gene. The J segment lost 5 bases and the V segment lost 5 bases, leaving 4 bases of the junction unmatched. The CDR3 is 13 residues long. The germline V gene encodes CDR1 SGHSA and CDR2 FRNQAP. Looking up the rest from reference TRBV16 and TRBJ2-4 gives the full variable domain: NAGVIQTPRHKVTGKGQEATLWCEPISGHSAVFWYRQTIVQGLEFLTYFRNQAPIDDSGMPKERFSAQMPNQSHSTLKIQSTQPQDSAVYLCASSLTGSNTLYFGAGTRLSVL.

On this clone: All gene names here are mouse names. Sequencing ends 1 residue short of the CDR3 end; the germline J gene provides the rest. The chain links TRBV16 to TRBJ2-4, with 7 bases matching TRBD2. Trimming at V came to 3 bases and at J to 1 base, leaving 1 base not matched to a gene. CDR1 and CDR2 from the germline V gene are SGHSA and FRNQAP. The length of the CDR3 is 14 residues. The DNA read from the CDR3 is TGTGCAAGCAGCTTTACTGGGGGTCAAAACACCTTGTAC. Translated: CASSFTGGQNTLY. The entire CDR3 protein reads CASSFTGGQNTLYF. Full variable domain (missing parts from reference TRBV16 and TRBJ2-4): NAGVIQTPRHKVTGKGQEATLWCEPISGHSAVFWYRQTIVQGLEFLTYFRNQAPIDDSGMPKERFSAQMPNQSHSTLKIQSTQPQDSAVYLCASSFTGGQNTLYFGAGTRLSVL.

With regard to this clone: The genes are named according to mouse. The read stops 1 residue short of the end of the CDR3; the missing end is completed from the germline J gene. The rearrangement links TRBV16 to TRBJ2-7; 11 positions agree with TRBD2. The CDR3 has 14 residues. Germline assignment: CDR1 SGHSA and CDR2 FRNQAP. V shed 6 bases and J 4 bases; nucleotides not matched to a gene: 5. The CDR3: CASRFGLGGYEQYF. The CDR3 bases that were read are TGTGCAAGCAGGTTTGGACTGGGGGGTTATGAACAGTAC.

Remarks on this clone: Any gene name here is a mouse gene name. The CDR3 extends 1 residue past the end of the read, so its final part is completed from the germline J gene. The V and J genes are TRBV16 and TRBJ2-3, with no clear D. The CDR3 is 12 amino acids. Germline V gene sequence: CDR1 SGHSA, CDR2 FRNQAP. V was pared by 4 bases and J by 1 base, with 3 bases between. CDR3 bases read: TGTGCAAGCAGCTCGGGTGCAGAAACGCTGTAT. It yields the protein CASSSGAETLY. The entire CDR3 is CASSSGAETLYF.

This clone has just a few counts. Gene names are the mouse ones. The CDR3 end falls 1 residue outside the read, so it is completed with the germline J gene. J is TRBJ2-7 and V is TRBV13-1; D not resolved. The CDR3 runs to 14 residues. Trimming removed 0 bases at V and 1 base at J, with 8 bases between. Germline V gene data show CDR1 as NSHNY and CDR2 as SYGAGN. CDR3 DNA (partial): TGTGCCAGCAGTGATGCCGGCAGATCCTATGAACAGTAC. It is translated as CASSDAGRSYEQY. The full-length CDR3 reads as CASSDAGRSYEQYF.

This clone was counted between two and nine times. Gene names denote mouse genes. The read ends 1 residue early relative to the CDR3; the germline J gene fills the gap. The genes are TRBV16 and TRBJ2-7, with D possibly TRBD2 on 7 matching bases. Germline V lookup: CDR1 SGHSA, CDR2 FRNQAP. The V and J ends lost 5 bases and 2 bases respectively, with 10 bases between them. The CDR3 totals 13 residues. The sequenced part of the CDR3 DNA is TGTGCAAGCAGCCCGGGGGGCACCTATGAACAGTAC. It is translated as CASSPGGTYEQY. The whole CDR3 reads CASSPGGTYEQYF.

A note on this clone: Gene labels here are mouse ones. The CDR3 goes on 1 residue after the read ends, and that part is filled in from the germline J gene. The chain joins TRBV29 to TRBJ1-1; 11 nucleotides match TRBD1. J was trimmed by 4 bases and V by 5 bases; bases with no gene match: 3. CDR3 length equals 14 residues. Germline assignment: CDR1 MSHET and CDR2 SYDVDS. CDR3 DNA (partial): TGTGCTAGCAGTCCCGGGACAGGGGGCACAGAAGTCTTC. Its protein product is CASSPGTGGTEVF. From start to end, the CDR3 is CASSPGTGGTEVFF.

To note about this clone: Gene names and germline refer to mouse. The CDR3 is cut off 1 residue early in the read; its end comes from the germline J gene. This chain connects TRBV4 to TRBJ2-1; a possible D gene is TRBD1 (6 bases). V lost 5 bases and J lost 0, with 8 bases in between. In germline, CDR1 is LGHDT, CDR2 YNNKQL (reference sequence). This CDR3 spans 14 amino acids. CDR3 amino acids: CASSRTVNYAEQFF. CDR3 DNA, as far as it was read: TGTGCCAGCAGCCGGACAGTTAACTATGCTGAGCAGTTC.

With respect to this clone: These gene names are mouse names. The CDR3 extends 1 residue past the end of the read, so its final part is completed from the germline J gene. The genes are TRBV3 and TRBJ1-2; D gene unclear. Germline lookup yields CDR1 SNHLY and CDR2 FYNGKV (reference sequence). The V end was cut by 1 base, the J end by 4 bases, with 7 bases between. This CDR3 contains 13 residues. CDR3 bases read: TGTGCCAGCAGCTTAGGGCAGATCTCCGACTACACC. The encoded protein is CASSLGQISDYT. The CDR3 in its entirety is CASSLGQISDYTF.